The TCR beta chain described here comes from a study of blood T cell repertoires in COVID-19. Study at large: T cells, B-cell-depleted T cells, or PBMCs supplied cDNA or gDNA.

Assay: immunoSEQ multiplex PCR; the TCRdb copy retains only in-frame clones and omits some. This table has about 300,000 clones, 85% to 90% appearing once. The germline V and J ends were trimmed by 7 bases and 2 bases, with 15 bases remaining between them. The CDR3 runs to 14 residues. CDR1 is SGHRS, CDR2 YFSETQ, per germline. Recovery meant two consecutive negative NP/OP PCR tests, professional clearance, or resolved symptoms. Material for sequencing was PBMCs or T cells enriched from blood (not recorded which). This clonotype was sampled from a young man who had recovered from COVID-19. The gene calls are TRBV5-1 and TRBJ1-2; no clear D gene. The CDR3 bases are TGCGCCAGCGCCTCGAGGGCAAAGAACTATGGCTACACCTTC. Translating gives CASASRAKNYGYTF.